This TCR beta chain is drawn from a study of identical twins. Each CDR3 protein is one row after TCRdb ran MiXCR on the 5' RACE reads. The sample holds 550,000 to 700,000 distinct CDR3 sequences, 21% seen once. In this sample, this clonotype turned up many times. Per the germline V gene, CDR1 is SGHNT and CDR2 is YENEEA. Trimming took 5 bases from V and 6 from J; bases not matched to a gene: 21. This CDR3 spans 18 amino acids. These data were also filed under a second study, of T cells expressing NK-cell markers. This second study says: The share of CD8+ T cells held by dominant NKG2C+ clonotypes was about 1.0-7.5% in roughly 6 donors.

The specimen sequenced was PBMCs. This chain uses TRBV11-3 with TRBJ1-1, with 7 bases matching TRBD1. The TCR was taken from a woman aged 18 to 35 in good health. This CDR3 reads CASSPPAGQGRGRSEAFF. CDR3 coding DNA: TGTGCCAGCAGCCCCCCAGCCGGGCAGGGCAGGGGGAGGTCTGAAGCTTTCTTT.